This T cell receptor beta chain was recorded in a study of beta chain features in type 1 diabetes. The CDR3 has 13 residues. V dropped 6 bases and J dropped 7; count of bases not matched to a gene: 9. The germline V gene has CDR1 SQVTM and CDR2 ANQGSEA. Every isolated RNA sample was fully reverse transcribed, so sequencing captured expressed TCRB transcripts. The method was immunoSEQ multiplex PCR; TCRdb's version includes in-frame clones alone and lacks a portion of them. Counted here are under 400,000 clones, less than 20% occurring once; the ten biggest clones make up approximately 0.046%. Sequenced material: naive CD4+ T cells from blood. The chain links TRBV29-1 to TRBJ1-1; 9 nucleotides align to TRBD1. The source of this sequence is a woman aged 18-29 years in good health. CDR3: CSVGQGPASEAFF. The CDR3 bases are TGCAGCGTGGGACAGGGCCCGGCTAGTGAAGCTTTCTTT.